This T cell receptor beta chain was found in a study of cytomegalovirus exposure and HLA in healthy donors (dated 2017 in TCRdb). Concerning the study at large: An earlier analysis of roughly 500 of the donors reported about 260 Gb of sequence data and 95 million to 140 million unique TCR beta sequences obtained from about 170 million T cells. In addition to the first cohort of roughly 700 subjects, a separate validation cohort of approximately 110 different subjects was used. Every repertoire in the discovery cohort had been generated on one and the same sequencing platform. In a later genetic analysis, genome-wide SNP genotypes for about 55% of the roughly 670 donors were used, and that subset was treated as a discovery cohort. A later analysis re-analyzed previously published TCR beta repertoires from 550 to 700 donors and added high-resolution HLA genotyping to study TCR occurrence patterns. To predict cytomegalovirus infection status, the study combined high-throughput TCR immunosequencing, statistical association of individual TCRs with disease status, and machine learning. Alongside the repertoire data, information on donor age, sex, ethnicity and CMV serostatus was compiled. About five DR-DQ haplotypes were handled as single units for association and clustering, since linkage in the cohort was strong. The later analysis used no new phenotypic data to find candidate immune exposures, relying instead on TCR beta sequences and their occurrence across donors. The genetic ancestry cluster associated with self-reported Caucasian donors included roughly four fifths of the roughly 400 genotyped donors. The number of typed donors differed by locus: about 620-640 for A, B, C, DRB1 and DQB1; about 520 for DQA1; 606 for DPA1; and about 470 for DPB1. In an earlier analysis of roughly 600 of the donors, high-throughput TCR beta sequencing was used to judge whether each TCR beta V gene segment behaved as functional or pseudogenic. The study aimed to test whether signatures of past pathogen exposure could be identified by cataloging public T cell receptors. The study used immunosequencing to profile the T cell repertoires of approximately 690 subjects and linked those repertoires to cytomegalovirus serostatus. Across 398 genotyped donors of the cohort, an average of roughly 230,000 unique TCR beta nucleotide sequences per donor were sequenced, and approximately 17% of those sequences were non-productive. HLA typing covered class I and class II loci at four-digit resolution. An early release that covered some 640 HLA-typed donors contained 300 to 350 gigabases of sequencing data and approximately 85 million unique TCR sequences. Results the study describes overall, beyond this receptor: A further reported finding was that TCR beta sequences accurately predicted the HLA-A and HLA-B alleles for most subjects in the first cohort. Most TCR sequences were seen in very few donors, while some public TCRs were found in many individuals. According to a later genetic analysis, donors in an Asian-associated ancestry cluster had fewer N-insertions in productive TCRs than the roughly 670-donor mean. Roughly uniform sequencing depth across donors was assumed in presence/absence analyses, although this assumption may not hold. Because HLA typing was missing for some donors at each locus, association tests included only the typed subset. The authors suggested that the approach could potentially be extended to other disease states and immunological phenotypes. According to a later analysis, most CMV-associated TCR beta chains appeared to be HLA-restricted, and the HLA associations seemed to be driven largely by CMV exposure. According to a later analysis, TCR association rates differed among HLA loci, with DRB1 alleles showing the most associated TCRs and HLA-C alleles showing the fewest. In a later analysis, HLA-associated TCR beta chains were found to be more clonally expanded and to have lower generation probabilities than equally common non-associated chains. Cytomegalovirus status was reported to be diagnosed by the classifier with high specificity and sensitivity in both the original and validation cohorts. V-gene and J-gene trimming of TCR beta chains was associated with a missense DCLRE1C variant in a later genetic analysis, and the association was replicated in an independent cohort. At a false discovery rate of 0.05, a later analysis linked 15,000 to 20,000 TCR beta sequences to specific HLA alleles. Because counts were too low, about 18 rarely observed V segments, including chromosome 9 orphons, were excluded from the earlier analysis of a few hundred of the donors. Some IMGT-functional V segments, including TRBV6-2 and TRBV6-3, could not be distinguished by the 87-base-pair reads and were therefore excluded. In vitro tests confirmed that a few of the cytomegalovirus-associated TCR beta chains recognize cytomegalovirus antigens. Correlated functional status among segregating V segments might be attributable to linkage disequilibrium, but an unknown experimental factor could not be ruled out. The sequencing pipeline was judged likely to have produced a cluster of highly shared sequence variants as a technical artifact. The study listed approximately 150 TCR beta chains as associated with cytomegalovirus. Strong co-occurrence of HLA alleles, especially DR and DQ, made assigning TCR associations to individual alleles difficult. In this cohort, only TCR beta chains were sequenced, and detectable features were limited by the absence of alpha or paired-chain data. Immune exposure information for the cohort was limited to CMV serostatus. Broadly in line with IMGT annotations, most TCR beta V segments showed up in productive rearrangements about 90% or about 30% of the time in an earlier analysis of roughly 590 of the donors. Several of the top co-occurrence clusters appeared to be linked to parvovirus B19, influenza, CMV and Epstein-Barr virus, according to a later analysis.

Regarding this clone: Its binding antigen is unknown. The input lacks base qualities; no much larger clone sits a single base away.

CDR1 and CDR2 are drawn from the germline V gene (reference sequence): GTSNPN, SVGIG. The CDR3 has 12 amino acids, counting the end cysteine and phenylalanine. Only the CDR3 region is kept as DNA, spanning 36 bases read in frame from base 1. Cut back by 2 bases and 5 bases, the V and J ends lie 9 bases apart. The cohort consisted of 600 or so healthy bone marrow donors. At the time of sampling, every cohort member was nominally healthy, though immune exposures that went unrecorded were likely present. The donor tested CMV seropositive, placing the donor among the 289 seropositive members of the cohort. A peripheral blood sample was provided by each donor, and peripheral blood mononuclear cells were used for TCR beta sequencing. Genomic DNA was extracted from the blood cell samples with the Qiagen DNeasy Blood Extraction Kit. Library construction relied on the immunoSEQ multiplex PCR assay. A mixture of 60 forward primers for TCR Vbeta segments and 13 reverse primers for TCR Jbeta segments was used in the multiplex PCR. The CDR3 region of rearranged TCR beta genes was amplified from genomic DNA by a multiplex PCR assay. Amplified TCR beta libraries were sequenced as 87-base-pair reads on the Illumina HiSeq System. The original pipeline was this. Across the 670 or so repertoires, a later analysis counted around 80 million unique TCR beta chains, 8.5 million to 12 million of which were shared by at least two donors. Raw reads were error-corrected and collapsed into unique sequences with a nearest-neighbor algorithm that merged closely related sequences to remove PCR and sequencing errors. V, D and J gene segments were assigned by aligning CDR3 sequences to IMGT reference sequences. For a sequence to be retained, a match of at least six nucleotides was required to both a V gene segment and a J gene segment. Rearrangements were called productive when the CDR3 lacked stop codons and stayed in frame with V and J; all others were non-productive. CDR3 was defined by IMGT convention, running from the second conserved V-encoded cysteine to the conserved J-encoded phenylalanine. In an earlier analysis of more than 550 of the donors, sequences lacking an unambiguous match to a single V gene segment were excluded. In an earlier analysis of approximately 500 of the donors, a V segment was called functional when productive rearrangements were above 56.7%, and segregating when the standard deviation between donors exceeded 5%. A statistical classification framework was developed to diagnose cytomegalovirus status using the catalog of TCR beta chain sequences. V and J gene assignment, in a later analysis, came from comparing TCR nucleotide sequences with IMGT/GENE-DB human TR gene sequences. Using the TCRdist pipeline, a later analysis assigned CDR3 sequences along with most-parsimonious VDJ recombination scenarios. In a later analysis, each TCR beta chain was defined by its CDR3 amino acid sequence together with its V-gene family, and reads lacking a unique V-gene family were excluded. A later analysis removed 592 highly shared, low-generation-probability nucleotide sequences to deal with suspected cross-contamination and a sequencing artifact. For each public chain, a later analysis derived a clonal expansion index from normalized ranks of inferred template counts within each repertoire. Generation probabilities in a later analysis came from a VDJ recombination model fitted to out-of-frame rearrangements, and those results were checked against IGoR. In a later analysis, hypergeometric tests were used to score TCR-TCR, TCR-HLA and TCR-CMV co-occurrence, with a repertoire-size bias correction applied to TCR pairs. A later analysis estimated false discovery rates by permuting HLA or CMV assignments 20 times. A later analysis grouped co-occurring TCRs with DBSCAN, adding TCRdist sequence similarity when clustering within HLA-allele-positive subsets. Repertoires with fewer than 30,000 or more than 120,000 public chains, plus five repertoires with anomalous nucleotide sharing, were excluded from co-occurrence clustering. Held by TCRdb, this immuneACCESS table contains in-frame sequences only and omits some clones. Under half of the omission traces to an unresolved V gene where checked; the cause of the rest is unknown. The DNA gave D and trimming, while V, J and clone size come from that table. The sample table contains 180,000 or so clones; only one count was recorded for 75% to 85% of them. Under 7.5% of the sample lies in the top ten.

The clonotype was recovered from a woman between 50 and 59 years old in good health and CMV-seropositive. Sequencing was done on a sample of PBMCs. Recombination linked TRBV30 to TRBJ2-5; TRBD2 might be the D gene, on 6 matching bases. This receptor carries the CDR3 CAWSSGRETQYF. The nucleotide sequence reads as follows: TGTGCCTGGAGTAGTGGGAGGGAGACCCAGTACTTC.